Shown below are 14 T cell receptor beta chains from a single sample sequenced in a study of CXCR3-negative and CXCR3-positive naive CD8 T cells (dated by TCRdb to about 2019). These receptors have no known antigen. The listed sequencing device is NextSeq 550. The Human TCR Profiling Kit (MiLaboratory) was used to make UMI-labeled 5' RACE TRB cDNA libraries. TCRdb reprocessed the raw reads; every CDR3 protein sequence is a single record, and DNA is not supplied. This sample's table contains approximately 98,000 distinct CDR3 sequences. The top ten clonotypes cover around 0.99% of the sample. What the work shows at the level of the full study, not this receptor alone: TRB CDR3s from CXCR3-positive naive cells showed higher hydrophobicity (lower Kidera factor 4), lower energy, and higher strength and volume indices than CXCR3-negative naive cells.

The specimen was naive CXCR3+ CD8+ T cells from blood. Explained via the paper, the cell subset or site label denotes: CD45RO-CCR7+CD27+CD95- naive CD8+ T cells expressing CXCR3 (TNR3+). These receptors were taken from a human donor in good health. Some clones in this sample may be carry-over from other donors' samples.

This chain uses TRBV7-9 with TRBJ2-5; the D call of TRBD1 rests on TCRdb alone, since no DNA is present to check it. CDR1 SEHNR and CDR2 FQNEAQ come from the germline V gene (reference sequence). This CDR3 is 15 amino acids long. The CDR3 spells CASSLEAGAQETQYF.

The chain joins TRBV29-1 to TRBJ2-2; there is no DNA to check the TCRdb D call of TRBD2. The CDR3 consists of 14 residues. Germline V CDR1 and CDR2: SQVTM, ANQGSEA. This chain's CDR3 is CSGQAEGDTGELFF.

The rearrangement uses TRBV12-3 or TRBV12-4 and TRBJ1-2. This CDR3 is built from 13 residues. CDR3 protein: CAASSTESYGYTF.

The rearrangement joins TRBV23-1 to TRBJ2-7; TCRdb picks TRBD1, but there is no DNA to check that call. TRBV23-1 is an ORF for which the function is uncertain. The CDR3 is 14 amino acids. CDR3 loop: CASSRPGQGDEQYF.

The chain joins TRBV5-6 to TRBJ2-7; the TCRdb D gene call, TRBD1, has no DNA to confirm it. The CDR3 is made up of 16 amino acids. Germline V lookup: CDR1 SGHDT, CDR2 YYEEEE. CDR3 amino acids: CASGLIVGANSYEQYF.

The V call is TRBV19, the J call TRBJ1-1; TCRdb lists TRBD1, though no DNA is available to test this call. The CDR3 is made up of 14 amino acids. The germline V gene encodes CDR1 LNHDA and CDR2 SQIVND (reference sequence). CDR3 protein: CASIRGGPNTEAFF.

The CDR3: CASIREGYEQYF. This chain connects TRBV27 to TRBJ2-7; TCRdb names TRBD1, which stays unverified in the absence of DNA. Germline V gene sequence: CDR1 MNHEY, CDR2 SMNVEV (reference sequence). This CDR3 region has 12 residues.

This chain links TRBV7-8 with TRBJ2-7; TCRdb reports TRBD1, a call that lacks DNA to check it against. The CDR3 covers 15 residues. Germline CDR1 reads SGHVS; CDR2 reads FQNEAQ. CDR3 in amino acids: CASSPKTGANYEQYF.

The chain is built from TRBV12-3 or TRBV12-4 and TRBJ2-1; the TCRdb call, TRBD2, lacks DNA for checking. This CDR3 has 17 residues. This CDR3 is CASSPILVAGGLGEQFF.

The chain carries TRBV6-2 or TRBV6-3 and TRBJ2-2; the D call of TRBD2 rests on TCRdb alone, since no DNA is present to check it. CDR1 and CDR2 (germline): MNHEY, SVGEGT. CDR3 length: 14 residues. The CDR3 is CASSRAGNTGELFF.

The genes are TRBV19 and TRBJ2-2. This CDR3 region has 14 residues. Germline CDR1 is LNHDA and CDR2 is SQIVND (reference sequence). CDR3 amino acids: CASSILGYTGELFF.

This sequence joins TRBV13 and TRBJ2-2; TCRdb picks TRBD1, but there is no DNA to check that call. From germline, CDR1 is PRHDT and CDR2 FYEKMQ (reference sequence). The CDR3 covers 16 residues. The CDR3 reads CASSSAGQGETGELFF.

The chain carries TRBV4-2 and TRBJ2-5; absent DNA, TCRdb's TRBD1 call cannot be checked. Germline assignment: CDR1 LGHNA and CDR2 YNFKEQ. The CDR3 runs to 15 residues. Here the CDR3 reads CASSQETGGQETQYF.

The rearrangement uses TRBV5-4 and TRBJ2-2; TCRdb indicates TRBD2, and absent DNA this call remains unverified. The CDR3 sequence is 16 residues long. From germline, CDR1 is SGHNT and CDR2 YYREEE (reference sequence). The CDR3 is CASSGGLAGIGGELFF.